The clone carrying this TCR beta chain was recorded only once. CDR1 and CDR2 from the germline V gene are SEHNR and FQNEAQ (reference sequence). The ends were cut back, 0 bases at V and 6 bases at J, with 9 bases in the middle. The CDR3 is 13 residues long. Using immunoSEQ multiplex PCR, the repertoire was profiled, and TCRdb retains in-frame clones only, with some absent. Here the sample spans 1.5 million to 2.5 million clones, about 95% being singletons. The entry originates in a study of shared clonotypes between healthy human individuals. Terminally differentiated effector memory CD45RA+ cells were excluded from the naive CD8 cells, which were CD45RO-negative and positively selected for CCR7. Within Nashville, Tennessee resided all donors, each a Caucasian adult.

The receptor was isolated from a young man in good health. The chain has TRBV7-9 and TRBJ2-7, with D uncertain. Sequenced material: naive CD8+ T cells sorted from blood. CDR3 sequence (DNA): TGTGCCAGCAGCTTAGCGGGGTCTGGCGAGCAGTACTTC. It encodes CASSLAGSGEQYF.